The TCR beta chain under discussion was sequenced for a study of T cell repertoires in cytomegalovirus infection. Study-level background: Researchers turned to recently identified HLA-C-restricted CMV epitopes as well as well-studied HLA-B-restricted ones. The public TCR beta signatures pointed to both CMV infection and matching HLA type. General study results and limits: Based on cumulative public TCR beta family frequency, carriers of CMV plus the relevant HLA were identified. What dominated the ex vivo response were HLA-C-restricted CMV-specific TCR beta clonotypes.

TCRdb reprocessed the reads via MiXCR and lists one record per CDR3 protein. Among about 570,000 distinct CDR3 sequences listed, approximately 40% were seen once. The trim removed 0 bases at V and 6 bases at J, leaving 11 bases unmatched. Germline V gene data show CDR1 as LGHNT and CDR2 as FRNRAP. This CDR3 region has 17 residues. This clonotype has a handful of counts. The antigen is unknown. The chain has TRBV12-5 and TRBJ2-1; 7 nucleotides align to TRBD1. The clonotype was recovered from a human donor in good health (CMV status not recorded). Some clones in this sample may be carry-over from other donors' samples. Material: cultured PBMCs, obtained from culture after CMV antigen stimulation. CDR3 in DNA: TGTGCTAGTGGTTTGGTCGTTTCCCGGGACAGCCGCAATGAGCAGTTCTTC. Protein sequence: CASGLVVSRDSRNEQFF. The full variable domain, in which reference TRBV12-5 and TRBJ2-1 provide the parts outside the CDR3, is DARVTQTPRHKVTEMGQEVTMRCQPILGHNTVFWYRQTMMQGLELLAYFRNRAPLDDSGMPKDRFSAEMPDATLATLKIQPSEPRDSAVYFCASGLVVSRDSRNEQFFGPGTRLTVL.